Sequencing of this TCR beta chain was carried out in a study of blood T cells in healthy people across ages. Regarding the study as a whole: The long-lived group displayed more naive CD4+ cells, plus higher diversity, than the aged donors did. Older individuals had lower TCR beta diversity per million T cells (the decline was roughly linear).

The second PCR ran roughly 6 to 11 cycles with a sample-barcoded 5' primer and J-beta primers. Every individual sample yielded 3 million or more paired-end reads (each containing CDR3). From the 5' RACE reads, TCRdb called clonotypes with MiXCR, one entry per CDR3 protein. The sample has about 600,000 distinct CDR3 sequences, 40% to 50% seen once. This clonotype was recorded many times. The antigen remains undetermined. The receptor comes from a man at least 80 years old in good health. The sample consisted of blood.

This CDR3 is CASSYSRLAGGEFF. As DNA, the CDR3 is TGTGCCAGCAGTTACTCCCGGCTAGCGGGGGGGGAGTTCTTC. The J gene is TRBJ2-1, the V gene TRBV6-5, with 12 bases fitting TRBD2. In germline, CDR1 is MNHEY, CDR2 SVGAGI. The J segment lost 14 bases and the V segment lost 0 bases, leaving 5 bases of the junction unmatched. The CDR3 length is 14 residues.